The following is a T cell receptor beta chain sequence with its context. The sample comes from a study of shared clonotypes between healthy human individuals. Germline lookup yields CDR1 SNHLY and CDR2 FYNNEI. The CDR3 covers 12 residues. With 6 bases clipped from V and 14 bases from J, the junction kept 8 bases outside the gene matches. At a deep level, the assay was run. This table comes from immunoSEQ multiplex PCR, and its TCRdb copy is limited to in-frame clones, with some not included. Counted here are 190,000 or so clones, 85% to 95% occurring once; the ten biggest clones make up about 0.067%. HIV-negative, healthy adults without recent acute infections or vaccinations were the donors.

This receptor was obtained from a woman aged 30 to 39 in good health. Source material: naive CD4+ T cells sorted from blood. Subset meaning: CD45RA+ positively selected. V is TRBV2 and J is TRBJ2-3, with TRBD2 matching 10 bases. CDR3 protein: CASRDSGRFVYF. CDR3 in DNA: TGTGCCAGCAGGGATAGCGGGAGGTTTGTGTATTTT.